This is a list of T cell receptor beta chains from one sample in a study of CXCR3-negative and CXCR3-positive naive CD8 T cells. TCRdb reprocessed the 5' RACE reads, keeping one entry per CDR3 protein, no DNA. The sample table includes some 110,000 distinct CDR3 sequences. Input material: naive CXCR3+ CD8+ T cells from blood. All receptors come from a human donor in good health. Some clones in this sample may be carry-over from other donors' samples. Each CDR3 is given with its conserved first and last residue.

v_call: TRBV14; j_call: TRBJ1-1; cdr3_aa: CASSPPWAGTNTEAFF
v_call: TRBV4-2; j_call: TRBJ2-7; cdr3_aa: CASNSGGETYEQYF
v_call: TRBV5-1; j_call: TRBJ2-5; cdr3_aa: CASSSGSTQETQYF
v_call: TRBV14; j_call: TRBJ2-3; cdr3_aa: CASSQDLVTPNRDTQYF
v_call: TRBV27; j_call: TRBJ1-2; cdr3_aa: CASSLHSNYGYTF
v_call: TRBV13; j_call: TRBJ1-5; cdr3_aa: CASSQRGSNQPQHF
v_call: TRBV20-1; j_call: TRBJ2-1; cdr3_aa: CSARGFLPHDEQFF
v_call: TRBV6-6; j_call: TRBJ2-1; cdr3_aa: CASSYYRPSEYNEQFF
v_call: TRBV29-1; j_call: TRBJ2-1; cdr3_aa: CSVGGRINEQFF
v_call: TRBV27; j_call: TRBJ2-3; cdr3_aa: CASSSIEEDTQYF
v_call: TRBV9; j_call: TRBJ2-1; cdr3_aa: CASSALAGFHNEQFF
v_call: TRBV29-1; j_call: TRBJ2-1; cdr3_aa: CSVGDSSYNEQFF
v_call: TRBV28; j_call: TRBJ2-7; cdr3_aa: CASSQGLAGMALEQYF
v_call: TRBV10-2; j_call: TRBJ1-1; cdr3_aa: CASSLRRVEAFF
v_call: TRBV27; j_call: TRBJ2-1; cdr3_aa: CASSLPGAEPQFF
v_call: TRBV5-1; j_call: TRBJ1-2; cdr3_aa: CASSLGVATSNYGYTF
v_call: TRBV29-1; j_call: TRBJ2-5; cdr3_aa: CSVKRAGGTSQETQYF